This T cell receptor beta chain emerged from a study of beta chain features in type 1 diabetes. Study-wide background: Age, gender and cell yields were alike across patients and healthy donors.

It was one heparinised blood draw, averaging approximately 100 mL, that each donor gave. The CDR3 sequence is 13 residues long. V was clipped by 7 bases and J by 1 base, with 9 bases between them. CDR1 LGHNT and CDR2 FRNRAP come from the germline V gene. Regarding the study as a whole: All four CD4+ subsets from Type 1 diabetes patients carried moderately but significantly shorter TCRB CDR3s. PCR might show a preference for shorter templates, equally across patients and controls.

At least ten counts were recorded for this clone. Its antigen is still unknown. The entirety of the isolated RNA underwent reverse transcription, so expressed TCRB transcripts were sequenced. Using immunoSEQ multiplex PCR, the repertoire was profiled, and TCRdb retains in-frame clones only, with some absent. Among about 140,000 clones, about 9.4% were seen once, and the ten largest hold roughly 1.4%. The sample consisted of naive CD4+ T cells from blood. This receptor was identified in a man aged 18 to 30 in good health. This rearrangement joins TRBV12-5 to TRBJ2-3; TRBD1 might be the D (6 bases). In nucleotides, the CDR3 is TGTGCTAGTGCCAAGGGGGGCACAGATACGCAGTATTTT. Protein product: CASAKGGTDTQYF.